Each of the 31 T cell receptor beta chains below was sequenced from the same sample in a study of CD8+CD57+ T cells in acquired aplastic anemia. For CDR3 and TCR beta VDJ profiling, genomic DNA was the template used. MiXCR was run by TCRdb on the reads, yielding one entry per CDR3 protein. Of 300,000 or so distinct CDR3 sequences in the sample, roughly 61% were seen once. An expansion of CD8+CD57+ cells by flow cytometry had been shown in patients chosen for sequencing. Sequences were obtained from sorted CD4+, CD8+, or CD8+CD57+ T cells (not recorded which) from PBMCs. Source of these receptors: a human donor with aplastic anemia.

The V call is TRBV25-1, the J call TRBJ1-2, with D tentatively TRBD1 (6 bases). Trimming stripped 4 bases from V and 4 bases from J, with 13 bases between. This CDR3 spans 14 amino acids. Germline lookup yields CDR1 MGHDK and CDR2 SYGVNS. The CDR3 region is CASSGPGQTYGYTF. CDR3 sequence (DNA): TGTGCCAGCAGTGGCCCCGGACAGACCTATGGCTACACCTTC.

Ten or more counts support this clonotype. The chain joins TRBV12-3 or TRBV12-4 to TRBJ2-1; D may be TRBD2 (5 bases). The CDR3 contains 11 residues. Trimming removed 5 bases from V and 10 bases from J, with 9 bases in between. The CDR3 nucleotides read TGTGCCAGCAGTCGAGCGGTGGAGCAGTTCTTC. Translating it yields CASSRAVEQFF.

The chain is built from TRBV29-1 and TRBJ2-5; 7 bases fit TRBD2. The CDR3 runs to 17 residues. The germline V gene has CDR1 SQVTM and CDR2 ANQGSEA. The CDR3 here is CSASFGGGSGFGETQYF. CDR3 coding DNA: TGCAGTGCTAGTTTTGGCGGCGGGAGCGGTTTCGGGGAGACCCAGTACTTC. Combining the CDR3 with reference TRBV29-1 and TRBJ2-5 gives the whole variable domain SAVISQKPSRDICQRGTSLTIQCQVDSQVTMMFWYRQQPGQSLTLIATANQGSEATYESGFVIDKFPISRPNLTFSTLTVSNMSPEDSSIYLCSASFGGGSGFGETQYFGPGTRLLVL.

This clonotype was recorded at least ten times. The chain links TRBV4-1 to TRBJ1-4; 8 nucleotides line up with TRBD1. Unmatched junction bases numbered 15, after V lost 5 bases and J lost 7 bases. The CDR3 spans 17 residues. The germline V gene has CDR1 MGHRA and CDR2 YSYEKL. CDR3 in DNA: TGCGCCAGCAGCTCGTTAAACCTGGACAGGGCTGGTGAAAAACTGTTTTTT. Encoded protein: CASSSLNLDRAGEKLFF.

V and J are TRBV11-2 and TRBJ1-6; D is ambiguous. The germline V gene has CDR1 SGHAT and CDR2 FQNNGV. Trimming stripped 5 bases from V and 0 bases from J, with 17 bases between. The CDR3 length is 18 residues. CDR3 sequence (DNA): TGTGCCAGCAGCCACAGTCTTCTGGGAAGCTCCTATAATTCACCCCTCCACTTT. Translated, it gives CASSHSLLGSSYNSPLHF.

In nucleotides, the CDR3 is TGTGCCAGCAGCGTCACTAGTCAGAGCTCCTACAATGAGCAGTTCTTC. Translation gives CASSVTSQSSYNEQFF. The V and J genes are TRBV7-6 and TRBJ2-1; D is perhaps TRBD2 (5 bases). This CDR3 is built from 16 residues. V was trimmed by 5 bases and J by 0 bases, leaving 14 bases between them. The germline V gene has CDR1 SGHVS and CDR2 FNYEAQ.

The V call is TRBV7-9, the J call TRBJ2-7, with D uncertain. V was pared by 5 bases and J by 0 bases, with 8 bases between. This CDR3 is 13 amino acids long. CDR1 and CDR2 from the germline V gene are SEHNR and FQNEAQ (reference sequence). CDR3 protein: CASSDTSSYEQYF. Here the CDR3 DNA reads TGTGCCAGCAGCGACACGAGCTCCTACGAGCAGTACTTC.

The chain joins TRBV6-5 to TRBJ1-1; the match to TRBD1 covers 7 bases. Germline V gene lookup returns CDR1 MNHEY and CDR2 SVGAGI. The CDR3 loop spans 15 amino acids. Trimming removed 2 bases from V and 8 bases from J; junction bases left unmatched: 11. CDR3 protein: CASSYAGTAKVEAFF. The CDR3 DNA reads TGTGCCAGCAGTTACGCCGGGACAGCTAAAGTGGAAGCTTTCTTT.

This clonotype was detected many times. J is TRBJ2-3 and V is TRBV24-1, with D possibly matching TRBD1 (6 bases). The CDR3 spans 15 residues. V lost 5 bases to trimming and J lost 0 bases, with 11 bases between them. The germline V gene has CDR1 KGHDR and CDR2 SFDVKD. The CDR3: CATSVRQGSTDTQYF. The DNA for the CDR3 is TGTGCCACCAGTGTTAGGCAGGGGAGCACAGATACGCAGTATTTT.

The chain joins TRBV5-1 to TRBJ2-5; D possibly corresponds to TRBD2 (6 bases). Germline CDR1 is SGHRS and CDR2 is YFSETQ. The CDR3 loop spans 15 amino acids. Trimming shortened V by 1 base and J by 9 bases, and 19 bases separated the two germline ends. The CDR3 loop is CASSLFGEANQPQYF. The CDR3 DNA reads as TGCGCCAGCAGCTTGTTTGGGGAGGCCAATCAGCCCCAGTACTTC.

V and J are TRBV7-3 and TRBJ2-6; weak D call: TRBD1 (6 bases). Germline V CDR1 and CDR2: SGHTA, FQGTGA. This CDR3 comprises 19 residues. Deletions cut 0 bases from V and 0 bases from J, with 15 bases between. CDR3 sequence: CASSLTTTGQPSGANVLTF. The DNA of the CDR3 is TGTGCCAGCAGCTTAACAACTACAGGACAGCCCTCTGGGGCCAACGTCCTGACTTTC.

The chain couples TRBV20-1 to TRBJ1-5; TRBD1 might be the D (5 bases). This CDR3 has 13 residues. V shed 3 bases and J shed 0 bases, with 6 bases lying between them. Germline CDR1 reads DFQATT; CDR2 reads SNEGSKA (reference sequence). CDR3 nucleotide sequence: TGCAGTGCTAGGACAGTTAGCAATCAGCCCCAGCATTTT. This sequence encodes CSARTVSNQPQHF.

The V call is TRBV10-1, the J call TRBJ1-3; D gene unclear. There are 12 residues in the CDR3. Germline values: CDR1 WNHNN, CDR2 SYGVQD (reference sequence). V shed 7 bases and J shed 10 bases, with 14 bases lying between them. Written as DNA, the CDR3 is TGCGCCAGCAAAGGCAGGCTCATTACCATATATTTT. Protein sequence: CASKGRLITIYF.

This clonotype was seen only a few times. The chain uses TRBV12-3 or TRBV12-4 and TRBJ1-5; 10 positions agree with TRBD1. There are 15 residues in the CDR3. J lost 5 bases, V lost 3 bases, and 4 bases had no gene match. CDR3 sequence: CASSFYGQGDQPQHF. The CDR3 nucleotides are TGTGCCAGCAGTTTTTACGGACAGGGGGATCAGCCCCAGCATTTT.

This clonotype was picked up a small number of times. This sequence joins TRBV7-9 and TRBJ1-2; 9 nucleotides agree with TRBD1. This CDR3 spans 14 amino acids. CDR1 is SEHNR and CDR2 is FQNEAQ in the germline V gene (reference sequence). With 5 bases clipped from V and 7 bases from J, the junction kept 8 bases outside the gene matches. The chain's CDR3 is CASSRDRESSGYTF. DNA for the CDR3: TGTGCCAGCAGCCGGGACAGGGAAAGTTCTGGCTACACCTTC.

V usage is TRBV2 and J usage is TRBJ1-2; unclear D gene. Deletions cut 5 bases from V and 0 bases from J, with 10 bases between. The V gene's germline CDR1 is SNHLY and CDR2 FYNNEI. CDR3 size: 14 residues. CDR3 nucleotide sequence: TGTGCCAGCAGTACCGAAGGAACTAACTATGGCTACACCTTC. Protein sequence: CASSTEGTNYGYTF.

The sample holds many counts of this clonotype. The chain has TRBV5-6 and TRBJ2-7, with D possibly being TRBD2 (5 bases). The CDR3 is made up of 14 amino acids. The germline V gene has CDR1 SGHDT and CDR2 YYEEEE. V was cut by 2 bases and J by 3 bases, with 12 bases left in between. The CDR3 is CASSFVLRGYEQYF. CDR3 DNA sequence: TGTGCCAGCAGCTTTGTCCTTCGGGGCTACGAGCAGTACTTC.

The J gene is TRBJ2-7, the V gene TRBV10-3; 7 bases fit TRBD1. The CDR3 length is 13 residues. V shed 11 bases, J shed 2 bases, and the junction held 9 bases outside the gene matches. Germline lookup yields CDR1 ENHRY and CDR2 SYGVKD. The CDR3: CAATTGTPYEQYF. DNA of the CDR3: TGTGCCGCAACGACAGGGACCCCCTACGAGCAGTACTTC.

This clonotype was detected once. J is TRBJ2-7 and V is TRBV7-9, with 9 bases lining up with TRBD2. The CDR3 is 15 residues long. V shed 2 bases and J 2 bases; nucleotides not matched to a gene: 4. CDR1 and CDR2 (germline): SEHNR, FQNEAQ (reference sequence). DNA of the CDR3: TGTGCCAGCAGCTTATGGGCTAGCGGGGCCTACGAGCAGTACTTC. Its protein product is CASSLWASGAYEQYF.

This clonotype appeared many times. The chain couples TRBV6-5 to TRBJ1-6; 9 bases are a match to TRBD1. This CDR3 contains 19 residues. CDR1 is MNHEY, CDR2 SVGAGI, per germline. Trimming at V came to 2 bases and at J to 5 bases, leaving 13 bases not matched to a gene. In DNA, the CDR3 is TGTGCCAGCAGTTACGGGAGTCCCGGGACAGGGTTTCATAATTCACCCCTCCACTTT. Protein product: CASSYGSPGTGFHNSPLHF.

V gene TRBV6-2 or TRBV6-3 combines with J gene TRBJ1-1; TRBD1 agrees at 10 bases. The CDR3 contains 17 residues. Germline assignment: CDR1 MNHEY and CDR2 SVGEGT. Trimming removed 5 bases from V and 5 bases from J; junction bases left unmatched: 14. The CDR3 DNA follows: TGTGCCAGCAGTCCCGGGACAGGGGCTCCGAGGGGGACTGAAGCTTTCTTT. Amino acid sequence: CASSPGTGAPRGTEAFF.

The chain carries TRBV5-1 and TRBJ2-7, with D possibly TRBD1 on 6 matching bases. The CDR3 covers 13 residues. Germline V lookup: CDR1 SGHRS, CDR2 YFSETQ. V was shortened by 0 bases and J by 5 bases, with 9 bases between the two germline ends. CDR3 region: CASSLVAGDEQYF. The CDR3 bases are TGCGCCAGCAGCTTGGTTGCAGGGGACGAGCAGTACTTC.

The chain recombines TRBV10-3 with TRBJ1-2, with 8 bases identical to TRBD1. V gave up 10 bases and J gave up 6 bases; unmatched junction bases: 10. This CDR3 contains 13 residues. Germline CDR1 is ENHRY and CDR2 is SYGVKD. The DNA for the CDR3 is TGTGCCACGAGACAGGGGACGGTGAATGGCTACACCTTC. The encoded protein is CATRQGTVNGYTF.

This clonotype was recorded many times. The chain uses TRBV29-1 and TRBJ1-1, with D maybe TRBD1 (6 bases). Germline CDR1 is SQVTM and CDR2 is ANQGSEA. The germline V and J ends were trimmed by 3 bases and 1 base, with 12 bases remaining between them. The length of the CDR3 is 14 residues. This CDR3 reads CSVDPRGANTEAFF. CDR3 sequence (DNA): TGCAGCGTTGACCCGAGGGGGGCGAACACTGAAGCTTTCTTT.

In regard to this clonotype: This may be a read error, as it is one base from a much larger clone. Lacking the conserved final phenylalanine or tryptophan, this CDR3 likely reflects a read error. V gene TRBV5-1 combines with J gene TRBJ2-5; 14 bases are shared with TRBD2. Trimming took 4 bases from V and 2 from J; bases not matched to a gene: 4. The CDR3 extends over 16 amino acids. The germline CDR1 and CDR2 sequences are SGHRS and YFSETQ. The CDR3 protein is CASSTGLAGGQETQYL. The CDR3 coding sequence is TGCGCCAGCAGCACCGGACTAGCGGGAGGTCAAGAGACCCAGTACCTC.

This clonotype has a handful of counts. A junction boundary mismatches the germline segment, possibly from a read error. The gene calls are TRBV15 and TRBJ2-2; possible D gene TRBD1, 5 bases. Germline assignment: CDR1 LNHNV and CDR2 YYDKDF (reference sequence). This CDR3 has 16 residues. CDR3 in amino acids: CASSQDSPQNTGELFF. The CDR3 nucleotides read TGTGCCAGCAGCCAAGACAGTCCCCAGAACACCGGGGAGCTGTTTTTT.

The chain joins TRBV7-3 to TRBJ2-3; 9 bases are shared with TRBD2. Germline V gene data show CDR1 as SGHTA and CDR2 as FQGTGA. The CDR3 sequence is 16 residues long. V shed 5 bases and J 6 bases; nucleotides not matched to a gene: 12. CDR3 sequence reads: CASSALLAGLGDTQYF. In nucleotides, the CDR3 is TGTGCCAGCAGCGCCCTACTAGCGGGCCTAGGGGATACGCAGTATTTT.

The chain employs TRBV4-3 and TRBJ2-3; weak D call: TRBD2 (5 bases). Germline V gene data show CDR1 as LGHNA and CDR2 as YSLEER. Between the trimmed V and J ends, which lost 3 bases and 0 bases, there was a span of 19 bases. This CDR3 is 18 amino acids long. The CDR3: CASSHFQRRFASTDTQYF. In DNA form, the CDR3 reads TGCGCCAGCAGCCATTTTCAGCGGCGATTCGCAAGCACAGATACGCAGTATTTT.

The rearrangement uses TRBV10-3 and TRBJ2-7; TRBD2 matches 15 bases. Germline trimming cut 8 bases from V and 7 bases from J; bases unmatched to any gene: 6. Germline CDR1 ENHRY, CDR2 SYGVKD. The CDR3 contains 14 residues. The CDR3 DNA reads as TGTGCCATCTTATCGGGACTAGCGGGAGGAGAGCAGTACTTC. Residues: CAILSGLAGGEQYF.

This clonotype was counted many times. This chain connects TRBV12-3 or TRBV12-4 to TRBJ1-5; D not resolved. V was shortened by 7 bases and J by 5 bases, with 15 bases between the two germline ends. The CDR3 spans 14 residues. The CDR3 sequence is CASTPSGNHQPQHF. DNA of the CDR3: TGTGCCAGCACACCCAGCGGTAACCATCAGCCCCAGCATTTT.

This clonotype has just a few counts. The junction departs from germline at one end; a sequencing error may be responsible. The chain is built from TRBV5-1 and TRBJ1-1, with unresolved D. This CDR3 has 12 residues. The V gene's germline CDR1 is SGHRS and CDR2 YFSETQ. CDR3 residues: CASSLANTEAFF. The CDR3 DNA sequence: TGTGCCAGCAGCTTGGCGAACACTGAAGCTTTCTTT.